These 3 T cell receptor beta chains came from one sample sequenced in a study of OX40 agonist ivuxolimab in advanced cancers. The method was immunoSEQ multiplex PCR; TCRdb's version includes in-frame clones alone and lacks a portion of them. The repertoire holds 90,000 to 120,000 clones, with 85% to 95% as singletons. The material was CD4+ or CD8+ T cells sorted from blood, obtained in a trial of the OX40 agonist ivuxolimab. The receptors were gathered from an adult with an advanced solid tumor such as melanoma, head and neck, liver or kidney cancer.

The genes are TRBV6-1 and TRBJ1-2; D remains unclear. Germline V gene data show CDR1 as MNHNS and CDR2 as SASEGT. The CDR3 covers 15 residues. With 3 bases removed from V and 2 bases from J, the gap between germline ends came to 13 bases. The CDR3 coding sequence is TGTGCCAGCAGTGAGTTAGGCGGCGGGAACTATGGCTACACCTTC. As protein: CASSELGGGNYGYTF.

The gene calls are TRBV7-9 and TRBJ2-7, with D possibly matching TRBD1 (5 bases). The CDR3 runs to 17 residues. Germline V gene sequence: CDR1 SEHNR, CDR2 FQNEAQ (reference sequence). Trimming stripped 5 bases from V and 0 bases from J, with 20 bases between. CDR3 region: CASSPTLAGPTSYEQYF. DNA for the CDR3: TGTGCCAGCAGCCCCACCCTCGCAGGGCCAACCTCCTACGAGCAGTACTTC.

The J gene is TRBJ2-5, the V gene TRBV6-1; TRBD1 matches 8 bases. The J call may be faulty, since TRBJ2-7 better matches the DNA end. Germline V gene lookup returns CDR1 MNHNS and CDR2 SASEGT. The CDR3 runs 14 residues. CDR3 nucleotide sequence: TGTGCCAGCAGTGAATACAGGGGGGTCTACGAGCAGTACTTC. It translates to CASSEYRGVYEQYF.